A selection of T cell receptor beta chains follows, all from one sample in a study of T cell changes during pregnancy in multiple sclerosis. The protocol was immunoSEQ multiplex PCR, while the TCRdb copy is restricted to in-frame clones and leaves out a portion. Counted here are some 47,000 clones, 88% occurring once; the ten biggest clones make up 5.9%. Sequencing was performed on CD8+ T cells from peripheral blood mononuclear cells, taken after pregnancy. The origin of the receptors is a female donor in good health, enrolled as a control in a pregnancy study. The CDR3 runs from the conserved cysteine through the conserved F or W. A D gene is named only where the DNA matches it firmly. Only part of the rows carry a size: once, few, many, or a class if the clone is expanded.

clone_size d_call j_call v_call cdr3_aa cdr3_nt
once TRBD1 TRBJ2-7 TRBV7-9 CASSSRHGQGVYEQYF TGTGCCAGCAGCTCAAGGCATGGACAGGGTGTCTACGAGCAGTACTTC
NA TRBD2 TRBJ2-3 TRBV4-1 CASSQDPLGLATDTQYF TGCGCCAGCAGCCAAGATCCCTTGGGACTAGCGACAGATACGCAGTATTTT
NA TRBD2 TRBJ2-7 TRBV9 CASSVSGGADEQYF TGTGCCAGCAGCGTTAGCGGGGGCGCGGATGAGCAGTACTTC
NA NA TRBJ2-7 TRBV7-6 CASSPGLGGGLYEQYF TGTGCCAGCAGCCCAGGGTTGGGGGGTGGTCTCTACGAGCAGTACTTC
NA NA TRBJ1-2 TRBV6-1 CAGITTGYGYTF TGTGCCGGCATAACAACGGGCTATGGCTACACCTTC
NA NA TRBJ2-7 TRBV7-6 CASSLALDTPYEQYF TGTGCCAGCAGCTTAGCCCTGGACACCCCCTACGAGCAGTACTTC
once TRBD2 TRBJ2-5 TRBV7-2 CASSITGTSGQETQYF TGTGCCAGCAGCATCACCGGGACTAGCGGCCAAGAGACCCAGTACTTC
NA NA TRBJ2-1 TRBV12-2 CASRLAIRAKRASSYNEQFF TGTGCAAGTCGCTTAGCGATTAGGGCAAAGCGGGCCAGCTCCTACAATGAGCAGTTCTTC
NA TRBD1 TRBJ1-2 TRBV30 CAWSALSGTGDGYTF TGTGCCTGGAGTGCACTCTCCGGGACAGGGGATGGCTACACCTTC
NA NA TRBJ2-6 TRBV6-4 CASSHSSGANVLTF TGTGCCAGCAGCCACAGCTCTGGGGCCAACGTCCTGACTTTC
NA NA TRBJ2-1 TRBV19 CASSMYASSYNEQFF TGTGCCAGTAGTATGTATGCGAGCTCCTACAATGAGCAGTTCTTC
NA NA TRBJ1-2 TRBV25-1 CASSGVAARHEGYTF TGTGCCAGCAGTGGGGTTGCGGCTCGTCACGAAGGCTACACCTTC
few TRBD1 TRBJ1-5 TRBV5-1 CASSLTGTGNQPQHF TGCGCCAGCAGCTTGACCGGGACAGGCAATCAGCCCCAGCATTTT
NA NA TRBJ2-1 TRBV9 CASSVGFRSEQFF TGTGCCAGCAGCGTAGGTTTCAGGTCCGAGCAGTTCTTC
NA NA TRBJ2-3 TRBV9 CASSSSRGVGTDTQYF TGTGCCAGCAGCTCCAGCCGGGGAGTTGGCACAGATACGCAGTATTTT
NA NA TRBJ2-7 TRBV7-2 CASSLVIPPEQYF TGTGCCAGCAGCTTAGTTATCCCCCCCGAGCAGTACTTC
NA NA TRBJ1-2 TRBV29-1 CSVDAGVNYGYTF TGCAGCGTTGACGCCGGAGTTAACTATGGCTACACCTTC
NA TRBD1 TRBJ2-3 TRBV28 CASSSAPGTGSTDTQYF TGTGCCAGCAGCTCAGCCCCCGGGACAGGGAGCACAGATACGCAGTATTTT
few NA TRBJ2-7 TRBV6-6 CASSLAGSYEQYF TGTGCCAGCAGCCTGGCTGGCTCCTACGAGCAGTACTTC
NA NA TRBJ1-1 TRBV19 CASSIDMGLQQSAFF TGTGCCAGTAGTATAGATATGGGCCTCCAACAATCCGCTTTCTTT
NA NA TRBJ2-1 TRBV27 CASRFFGNEQFF TGTGCCAGCAGATTCTTCGGCAATGAGCAGTTCTTC
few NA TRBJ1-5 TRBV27 CASSLQGSRQPQHF TGTGCCAGCAGTTTGCAGGGATCAAGGCAGCCCCAGCATTTT
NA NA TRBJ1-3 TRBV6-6 CASSYPGAWGNTIYF TGTGCCAGCAGTTACCCAGGGGCCTGGGGAAACACCATATATTTT
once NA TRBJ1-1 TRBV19 CAGPRGRRAFF TGTGCCGGCCCTCGGGGGAGAAGAGCTTTCTTT
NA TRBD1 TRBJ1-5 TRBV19 CASKDRGVYSNQPQHF TGTGCCAGTAAGGACAGGGGGGTTTATAGCAATCAGCCCCAGCATTTT
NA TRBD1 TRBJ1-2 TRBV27 CASSPGTGFGYTF TGTGCCAGCAGTCCCGGGACAGGGTTTGGCTACACCTTC
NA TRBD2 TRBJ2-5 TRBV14 CASSQVGSGLIRETQYF TGTGCCAGCAGCCAAGTTGGTTCGGGACTAATTCGAGAGACCCAGTACTTC
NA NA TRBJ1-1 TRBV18 CASSEMNTEAFF TGTGCCAGCTCAGAGATGAACACTGAAGCTTTCTTT
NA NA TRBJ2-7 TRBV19 CASSEDSSYEQYF TGTGCCAGTAGTGAAGACAGCTCCTACGAGCAGTACTTC
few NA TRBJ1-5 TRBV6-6 CASSPGDSNQPQHF TGTGCCAGCAGCCCAGGGGATAGCAATCAGCCCCAGCATTTT
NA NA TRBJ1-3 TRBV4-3 CASSQDVGDFSGNTIYF TGCGCCAGCAGCCAAGATGTAGGGGATTTTTCTGGAAACACCATATATTTT
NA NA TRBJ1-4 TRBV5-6 CASSLALTVPGGKLFF TGTGCCAGCAGCTTGGCCCTCACCGTACCCGGGGGAAAACTGTTTTTT
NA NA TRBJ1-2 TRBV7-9 CASRGRTANYGYTF TGTGCCAGCAGGGGCCGGACAGCTAACTATGGCTACACCTTC
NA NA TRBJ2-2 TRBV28 CASSPLQGWTGELFF TGTGCCAGCAGTCCCCTCCAGGGATGGACCGGGGAGCTGTTTTTT
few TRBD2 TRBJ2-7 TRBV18 CASSPWTRHTPYEQYF TGTGCCAGCTCACCATGGACTAGACACACTCCCTACGAGCAGTACTTC
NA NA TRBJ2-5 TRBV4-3 CASSQDRQGIQETQYF TGCGCCAGCAGCCAAGACCGCCAGGGGATCCAAGAGACCCAGTACTTC
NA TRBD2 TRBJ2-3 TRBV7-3 CASSLPRRGETDTQYF TGTGCCAGCAGCTTACCCCGCCGGGGGGAAACAGATACGCAGTATTTT
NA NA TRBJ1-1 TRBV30 CAWSVGENTEAFF TGTGCCTGGAGTGTCGGGGAGAACACTGAAGCTTTCTTT
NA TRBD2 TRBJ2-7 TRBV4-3 CASSQAHSGGLYEQYF TGCGCCAGCAGCCAAGCTCACTCGGGGGGGCTCTACGAGCAGTACTTC